A selection of T cell receptor beta chains follows, all from one sample in a study of T cells in localized non-small cell lung cancer. Measured with immunoSEQ multiplex PCR; TCRdb has only the in-frame clones, and not every one. The sample lists thousands of clones, about 23% seen once, with 6.1% in the top ten. The sample consisted of lung tumor tissue, taken before any cancer treatment. The receptors were gathered from a man aged 40-75 years with stage II lung adenocarcinoma. Each CDR3 is given with its conserved first and last residue. D genes are given only for firm matches. The listing skips clone size in some rows; elsewhere it reads once, few, many or a size class.

D gene,clone size,J gene,V gene,CDR3 protein,CDR3 DNA
TRBD1,-,TRBJ2-4,TRBV28,CASSLTGAINIQYF,TGTGCCAGCAGTTTGACAGGGGCCATTAACATTCAGTACTTC
-,-,TRBJ2-6,TRBV9,CASSRSWSGANVLTF,TGTGCCAGCAGTCGGTCTTGGTCTGGGGCCAACGTCCTGACTTTC
TRBD1,-,TRBJ1-5,TRBV18,CASSPPSDRGNQPQHF,TGTGCCAGCTCACCACCTTCGGACAGGGGGAATCAGCCCCAGCATTTT
TRBD1,-,TRBJ2-2,TRBV18,CASSPIGTGGNTGELFF,TGTGCCAGCTCCCCGATTGGGACAGGGGGCAACACCGGGGAGCTGTTTTTT
-,few,TRBJ1-5,TRBV6-8,CASSYFYADQPQHF,TGTGCCAGCAGTTACTTTTACGCTGATCAGCCCCAGCATTTT
-,few,TRBJ2-7,TRBV27,CASSLKGTYEQYF,TGTGCCAGCAGTTTGAAAGGGACCTACGAGCAGTACTTC
-,-,TRBJ2-7,TRBV29-1,CSVRGGGRYEQYF,TGCAGCGTACGAGGCGGTGGCAGGTACGAGCAGTACTTC
-,few,TRBJ1-1,TRBV7-2,CASRYSLNTEAFF,TGTGCCAGCAGATATTCCCTGAACACTGAAGCTTTCTTT
TRBD1,-,TRBJ1-1,TRBV6-8,CASSYSPGQGAGSGTEAFF,TGTGCCAGCAGTTACTCGCCGGGACAGGGAGCCGGTTCGGGGACTGAAGCTTTCTTT
-,-,TRBJ1-1,TRBV6-8,CASSPRRGDAFF,TGTGCCAGCAGTCCCCGTCGGGGAGATGCTTTCTTT
-,medium-sized,TRBJ1-1,TRBV11-3,CASSLGGFPTEAFF,TGTGCCAGCAGCTTAGGGGGATTTCCCACTGAAGCTTTCTTT
-,-,TRBJ2-3,TRBV28,CASSLSDPDTQYF,TGTGCCAGCAGTTTATCAGATCCAGATACGCAGTATTTT
-,-,TRBJ2-3,TRBV15,CATSREAGRSDTQYF,TGTGCCACCAGCAGAGAGGCAGGGAGGTCGGATACGCAGTATTTT
TRBD1,-,TRBJ1-4,TRBV5-1,CASSSTGGYEKLFF,TGCGCCAGCAGCTCAACAGGGGGCTATGAAAAACTGTTTTTT
TRBD1,medium-sized,TRBJ1-1,TRBV11-3,CASSLTTGDSEAFF,TGTGCCAGCAGCTTAACGACAGGGGACTCTGAAGCTTTCTTT
-,few,TRBJ1-1,TRBV9,CASAGVGDTEAFF,TGTGCCAGCGCAGGGGTTGGCGACACTGAAGCTTTCTTT
-,few,TRBJ1-2,TRBV9,CASSVAGGGYTF,TGTGCCAGCAGCGTAGCTGGGGGGGGCTACACCTTC